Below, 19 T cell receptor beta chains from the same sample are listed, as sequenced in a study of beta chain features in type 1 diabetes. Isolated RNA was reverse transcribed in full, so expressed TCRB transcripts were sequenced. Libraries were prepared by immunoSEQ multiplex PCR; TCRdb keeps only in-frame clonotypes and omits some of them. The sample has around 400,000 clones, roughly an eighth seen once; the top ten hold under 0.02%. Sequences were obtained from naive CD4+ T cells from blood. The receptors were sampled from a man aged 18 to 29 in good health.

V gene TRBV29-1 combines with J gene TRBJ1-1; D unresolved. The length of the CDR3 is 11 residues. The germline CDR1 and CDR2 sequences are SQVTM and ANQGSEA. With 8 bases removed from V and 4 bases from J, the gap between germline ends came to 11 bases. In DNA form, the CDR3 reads TGCAGCATGGACCGGGGCACTGAAGCTTTCTTT. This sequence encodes CSMDRGTEAFF.

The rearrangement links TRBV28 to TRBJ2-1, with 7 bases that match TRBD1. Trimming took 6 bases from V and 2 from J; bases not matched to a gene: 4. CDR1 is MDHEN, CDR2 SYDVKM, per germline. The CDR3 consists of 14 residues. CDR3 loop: CASSYTGAYNEQFF. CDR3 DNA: TGTGCCAGCAGCTATACAGGGGCCTACAATGAGCAGTTCTTC.

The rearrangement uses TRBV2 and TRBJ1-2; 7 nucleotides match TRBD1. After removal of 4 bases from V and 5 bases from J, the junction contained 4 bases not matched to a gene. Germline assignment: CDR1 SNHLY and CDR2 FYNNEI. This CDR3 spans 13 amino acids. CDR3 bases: TGTGCCAGCAGTGCGGGGACAGCTTATGGCTACACCTTC. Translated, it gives CASSAGTAYGYTF.

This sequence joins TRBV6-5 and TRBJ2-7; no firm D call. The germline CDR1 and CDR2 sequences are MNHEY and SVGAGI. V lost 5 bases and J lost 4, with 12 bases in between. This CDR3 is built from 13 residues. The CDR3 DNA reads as TGTGCCAGCAGTGCGAGAAGAGGTTACGAGCAGTACTTC. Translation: CASSARRGYEQYF.

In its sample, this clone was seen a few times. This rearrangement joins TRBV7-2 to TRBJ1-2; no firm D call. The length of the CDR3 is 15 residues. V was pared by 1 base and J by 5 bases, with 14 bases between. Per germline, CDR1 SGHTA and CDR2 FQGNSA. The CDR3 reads CASSLVVGSRYGYTF. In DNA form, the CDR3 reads TGTGCCAGCAGCTTAGTGGTGGGCAGTCGGTATGGCTACACCTTC.

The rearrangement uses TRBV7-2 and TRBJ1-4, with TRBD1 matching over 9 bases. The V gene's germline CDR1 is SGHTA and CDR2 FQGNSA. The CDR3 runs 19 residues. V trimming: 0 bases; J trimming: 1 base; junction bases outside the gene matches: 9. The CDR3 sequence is CASSLAVGTGSLTNEKLFF. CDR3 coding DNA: TGTGCCAGCAGCTTAGCGGTTGGGACAGGGTCCCTAACTAATGAAAAACTGTTTTTT.

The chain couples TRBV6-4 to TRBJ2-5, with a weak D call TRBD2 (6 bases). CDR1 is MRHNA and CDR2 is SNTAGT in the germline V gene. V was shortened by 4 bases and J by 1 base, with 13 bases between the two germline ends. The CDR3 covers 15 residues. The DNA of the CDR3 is TGTGCCAGCAGTGTTGGTCTAGCGCCCCAAGAGACCCAGTACTTC. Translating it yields CASSVGLAPQETQYF.

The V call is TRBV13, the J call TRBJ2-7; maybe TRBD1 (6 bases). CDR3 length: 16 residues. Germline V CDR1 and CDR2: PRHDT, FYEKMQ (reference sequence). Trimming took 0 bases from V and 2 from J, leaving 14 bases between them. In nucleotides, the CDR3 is TGTGCCAGCAGCTTAGGAACCGGGACACCGACCTACGAGCAGTACTTC. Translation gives CASSLGTGTPTYEQYF.

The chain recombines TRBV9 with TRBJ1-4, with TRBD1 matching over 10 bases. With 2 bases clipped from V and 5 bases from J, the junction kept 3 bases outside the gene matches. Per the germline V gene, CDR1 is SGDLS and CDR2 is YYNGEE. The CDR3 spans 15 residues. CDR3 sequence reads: CASSVRDRGNEKLFF. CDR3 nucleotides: TGTGCCAGCAGCGTGCGGGACAGGGGAAATGAAAAACTGTTTTTT. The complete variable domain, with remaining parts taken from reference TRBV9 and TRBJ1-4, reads DSGVTQTPKHLITATGQRVTLRCSPRSGDLSVYWYQQSLDQGLQFLIQYYNGEERAKGNILERFSAQQFPDLHSELNLSSLELGDSALYFCASSVRDRGNEKLFFGSGTQLSVL.

In DNA, the CDR3 is TGTGCCAGCAAGCCACTAGCGGAGTACTCCTACGAGCAGTACTTC. This gives the protein CASKPLAEYSYEQYF. The chain links TRBV27 to TRBJ2-7; 8 nucleotides agree with TRBD2. With 7 bases clipped from V and 0 bases from J, the junction kept 8 bases outside the gene matches. The CDR3 is 15 residues long. Germline assignment: CDR1 MNHEY and CDR2 SMNVEV (reference sequence).

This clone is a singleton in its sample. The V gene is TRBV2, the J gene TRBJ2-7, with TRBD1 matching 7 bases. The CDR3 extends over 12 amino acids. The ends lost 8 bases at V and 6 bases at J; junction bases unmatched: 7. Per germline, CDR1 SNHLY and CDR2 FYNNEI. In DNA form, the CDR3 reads TGTGCCAGCGGGAAGGGGGCGGGCGAGCAGTACTTC. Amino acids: CASGKGAGEQYF. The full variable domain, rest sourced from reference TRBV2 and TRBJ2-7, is EPEVTQTPSHQVTQMGQEVILRCVPISNHLYFYWYRQILGQKVEFLVSFYNNEISEKSEIFDDQFSVERPDGSNFTLKIRSTKLEDSAMYFCASGKGAGEQYFGPGTRLTVT.

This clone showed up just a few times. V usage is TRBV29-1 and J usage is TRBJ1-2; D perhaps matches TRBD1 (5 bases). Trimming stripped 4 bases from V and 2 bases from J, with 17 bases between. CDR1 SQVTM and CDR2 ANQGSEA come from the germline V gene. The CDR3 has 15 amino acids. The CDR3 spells CSVGGGTEKNYGYTF. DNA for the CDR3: TGCAGCGTTGGCGGCGGGACCGAAAAAAACTATGGCTACACCTTC.

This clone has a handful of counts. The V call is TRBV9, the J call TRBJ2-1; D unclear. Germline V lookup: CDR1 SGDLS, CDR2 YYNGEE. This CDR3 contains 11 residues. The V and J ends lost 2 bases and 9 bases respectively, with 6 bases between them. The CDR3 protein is CASSVYGEQFF. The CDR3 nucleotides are TGTGCCAGCAGCGTTTACGGTGAGCAGTTCTTC. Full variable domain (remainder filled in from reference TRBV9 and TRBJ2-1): DSGVTQTPKHLITATGQRVTLRCSPRSGDLSVYWYQQSLDQGLQFLIQYYNGEERAKGNILERFSAQQFPDLHSELNLSSLELGDSALYFCASSVYGEQFFGPGTRLTVL.

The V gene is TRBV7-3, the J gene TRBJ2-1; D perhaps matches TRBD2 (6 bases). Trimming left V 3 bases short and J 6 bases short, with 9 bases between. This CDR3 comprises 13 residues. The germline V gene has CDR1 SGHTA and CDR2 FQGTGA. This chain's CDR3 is CASSFQGGNEQFF. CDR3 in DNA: TGTGCCAGCAGCTTCCAGGGAGGCAATGAGCAGTTCTTC.

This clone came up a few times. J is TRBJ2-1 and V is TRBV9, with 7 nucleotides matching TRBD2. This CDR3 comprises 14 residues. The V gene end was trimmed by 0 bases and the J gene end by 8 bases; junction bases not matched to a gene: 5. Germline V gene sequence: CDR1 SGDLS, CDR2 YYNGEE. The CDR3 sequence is CASSVDGGSDEQFF. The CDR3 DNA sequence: TGTGCCAGCAGCGTAGATGGCGGGAGCGATGAGCAGTTCTTC.

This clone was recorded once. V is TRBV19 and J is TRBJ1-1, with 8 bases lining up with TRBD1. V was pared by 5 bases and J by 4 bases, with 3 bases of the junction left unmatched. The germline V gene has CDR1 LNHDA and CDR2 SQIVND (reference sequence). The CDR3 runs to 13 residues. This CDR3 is CASSLTGATEAFF. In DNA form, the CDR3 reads TGTGCCAGTAGTCTGACAGGGGCCACTGAAGCTTTCTTT.

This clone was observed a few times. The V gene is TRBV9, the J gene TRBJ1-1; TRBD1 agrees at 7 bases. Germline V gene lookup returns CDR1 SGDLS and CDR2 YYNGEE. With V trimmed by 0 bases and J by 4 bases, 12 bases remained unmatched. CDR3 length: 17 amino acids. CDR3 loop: CASSVEAGGVYGTEAFF. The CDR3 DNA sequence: TGTGCCAGCAGCGTAGAGGCAGGGGGTGTCTACGGCACTGAAGCTTTCTTT.

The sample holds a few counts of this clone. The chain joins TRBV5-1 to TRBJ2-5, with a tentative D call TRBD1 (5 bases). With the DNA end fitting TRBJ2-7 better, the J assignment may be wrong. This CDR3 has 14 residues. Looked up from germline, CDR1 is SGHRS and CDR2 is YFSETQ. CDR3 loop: CASSPRQGGYEQYF. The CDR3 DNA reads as TGCGCCAGCAGCCCTCGCCAGGGTGGGTACGAGCAGTACTTC.

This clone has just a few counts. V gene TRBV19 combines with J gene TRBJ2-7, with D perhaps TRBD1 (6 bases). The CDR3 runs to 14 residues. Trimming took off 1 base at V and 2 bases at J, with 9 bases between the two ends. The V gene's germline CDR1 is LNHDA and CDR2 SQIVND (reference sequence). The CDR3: CASSIGQGTYEQYF. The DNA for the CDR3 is TGTGCCAGTAGTATAGGTCAGGGGACCTACGAGCAGTACTTC.